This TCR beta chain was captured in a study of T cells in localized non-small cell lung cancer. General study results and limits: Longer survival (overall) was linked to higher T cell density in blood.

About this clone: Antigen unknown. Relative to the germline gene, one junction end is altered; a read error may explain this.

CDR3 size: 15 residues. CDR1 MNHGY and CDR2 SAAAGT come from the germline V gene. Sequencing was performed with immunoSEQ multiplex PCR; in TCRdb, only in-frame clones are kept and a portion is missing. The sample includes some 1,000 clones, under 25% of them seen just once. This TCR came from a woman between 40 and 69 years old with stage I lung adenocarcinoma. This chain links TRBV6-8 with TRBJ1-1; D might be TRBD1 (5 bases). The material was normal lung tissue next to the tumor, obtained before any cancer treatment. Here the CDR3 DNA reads TGTGCCAGCAGTGACTCGGGCCGGGGCCTCACTGAAGCTTTCTTT. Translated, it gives CASSDSGRGLTEAFF.